These 16 T cell receptor beta chains share one sample of origin, sequenced in a study of cytomegalovirus exposure and HLA in healthy donors. Use of 60 Vbeta and 13 Jbeta primers characterized the PCR. Measured with immunoSEQ multiplex PCR; TCRdb has only the in-frame clones, and not every one. The sample includes about 270,000 clones, around 86% of them seen just once. Sample: PBMCs. Every receptor here comes from a man between 35 and 55 years old in good health and CMV-seropositive.

The V and J genes are TRBV27 and TRBJ1-2; a possible D gene is TRBD1 (6 bases). CDR1 is MNHEY and CDR2 is SMNVEV in the germline V gene (reference sequence). The CDR3 spans 13 residues. V lost 2 bases and J lost 4, with 8 bases in between. The CDR3 spells CASSLRGFYGYTF. As DNA, the CDR3 is TGTGCCAGCAGTTTAAGGGGGTTCTATGGCTACACCTTC.

The chain links TRBV18 to TRBJ2-1; 10 bases are a match to TRBD2. The CDR3 loop spans 15 amino acids. V lost 8 bases, J lost 7 bases, and 11 bases stayed unmatched. The germline CDR1 and CDR2 sequences are KGHSH and LQKENI. CDR3: CASLTSGRVWNEQFF. CDR3 coding DNA: TGTGCCAGCCTAACCAGCGGGAGGGTTTGGAATGAGCAGTTCTTC.

In regard to this clone: Germline and junction disagree at one end, which may indicate a read error. V and J are TRBV7-9 and TRBJ2-2; 10 bases align to TRBD1. Germline V gene lookup returns CDR1 SEHNR and CDR2 FQNEAQ (reference sequence). The CDR3 length is 17 residues. CDR3 region: CSSSNTFGQGVTGELFF. For the CDR3, the DNA is TGTTCCAGCAGCAATACATTCGGACAGGGGGTGACCGGGGAGCTGTTTTTT.

This chain joins TRBV29-1 and TRBJ2-7, with TRBD2 matching over 11 bases. This CDR3 contains 14 residues. After removal of 5 bases from V and 2 bases from J, the junction contained 5 bases not matched to a gene. The germline V gene has CDR1 SQVTM and CDR2 ANQGSEA. The CDR3 sequence: CSVSGTSGTYEQYF. CDR3 in DNA: TGCAGCGTTTCCGGGACTAGCGGCACCTACGAGCAGTACTTC.

V and J are TRBV2 and TRBJ2-2; D is unclear. Trimming removed 0 bases at V and 7 bases at J, with 6 bases between. The germline V gene has CDR1 SNHLY and CDR2 FYNNEI. The CDR3 is 13 residues long. The CDR3 protein is CASSEARSGELFF. The CDR3 DNA follows: TGTGCCAGCAGTGAAGCGAGAAGCGGGGAGCTGTTTTTT.

The genes are TRBV28 and TRBJ1-5, with 7 bases matching TRBD1. V gave up 0 bases and J gave up 7 bases; unmatched junction bases: 12. Germline CDR1 reads MDHEN; CDR2 reads SYDVKM. This CDR3 has 17 residues. For the CDR3, the DNA is TGTGCCAGCAGTTTATGGATCATTAGGGGGCTAACCCAGCCCCAGCATTTT. It yields the protein CASSLWIIRGLTQPQHF.

This clone was counted only a few times. The chain has TRBV2 and TRBJ1-2, with D unresolved. Deletions cut 11 bases from V and 5 bases from J, with 12 bases between. This CDR3 contains 11 residues. The germline CDR1 and CDR2 sequences are SNHLY and FYNNEI. The CDR3 is CAQSEIYGYTF. The CDR3 bases are TGTGCCCAAAGCGAGATATATGGCTACACCTTC.

CDR3: CASSRDKALAQYF. The CDR3 DNA reads TGTGCCAGCAGCCGGGACAAGGCGTTGGCCCAGTACTTC. V is TRBV7-2 and J is TRBJ2-5; D might be TRBD1 (6 bases). Germline CDR1 and CDR2: SGHTA and FQGNSA. The length of the CDR3 is 13 residues. With 5 bases removed from V and 9 bases from J, the gap between germline ends came to 16 bases.

The chain links TRBV10-3 to TRBJ2-1; 14 bases line up with TRBD2. This CDR3 spans 18 amino acids. The germline V gene has CDR1 ENHRY and CDR2 SYGVKD. J lost 7 bases, V lost 0 bases, and 8 bases had no gene match. The CDR3 region is CAISESGLAGDNVNEQFF. In DNA form, the CDR3 reads TGTGCCATCAGTGAGTCGGGACTAGCGGGAGATAACGTAAATGAGCAGTTCTTC.

The chain combines TRBV25-1 with TRBJ2-7; no definite D call. From germline, CDR1 is MGHDK and CDR2 SYGVNS. Trimming left V 7 bases short and J 2 bases short, with 9 bases between. The CDR3 has 12 residues. CDR3 nucleotides: TGTGCCAGCATGAGCTCAACCTACGAGCAGTACTTC. Protein: CASMSSTYEQYF.

The chain carries TRBV7-9 and TRBJ1-5; D not certain. Trimming removed 1 base at V and 8 bases at J, with 15 bases between. The CDR3 spans 15 residues. Germline assignment: CDR1 SEHNR and CDR2 FQNEAQ (reference sequence). For the CDR3, the DNA is TGTGCCAGCAGCTTAGTAGGTGAGGGAAATGAGCCCCAGCATTTT. This sequence encodes CASSLVGEGNEPQHF.

This clone has just a few counts. The chain has TRBV6-6 and TRBJ2-7, with 11 bases matching TRBD1. Per the germline V gene, CDR1 is MNHNY and CDR2 is SVGAGI (reference sequence). V shed 4 bases, J shed 7 bases, and the junction held 9 bases outside the gene matches. This CDR3 contains 15 residues. The CDR3 DNA reads as TGTGCCAGCAGTTTTCCAAGGGGACAGGGGGATGAGCAGTACTTC. Protein sequence: CASSFPRGQGDEQYF.

This clone was found a few times. This rearrangement joins TRBV6-5 to TRBJ1-4; D is perhaps TRBD1 (6 bases). V gave up 6 bases and J gave up 0 bases, with 8 bases separating them. There are 14 residues in the CDR3. CDR1 is MNHEY, CDR2 SVGAGI, per germline. The CDR3 DNA is TGTGCCAGCAGAAGGACAGCAACTAATGAAAAACTGTTTTTT. This codes for CASRRTATNEKLFF.

The chain uses TRBV21-1 and TRBJ2-7; the D call of TRBD2 is as the table states it, not checked on the DNA. TRBV21-1 is deemed a pseudogene. The CDR3 has 22 amino acids. CDR3 bases: TGTGCCAGCAGCAAAGGAGCACGAACCGGGACTAGAAGATTTCACTGGGCCTACGAGCAGTACTTC. It translates to CASSKGARTGTRRFHWAYEQYF.

V usage is TRBV7-8 and J usage is TRBJ1-3; D is possibly TRBD1 (6 bases). Trimming took off 1 base at V and 2 bases at J, with 15 bases between the two ends. CDR3 length: 17 residues. Per the germline V gene, CDR1 is SGHVS and CDR2 is FQNEAQ. The CDR3 DNA is TGTGCCAGCAGCTTAGTGCCGGGGGGCTTTCCTGGAAACACCATATATTTT. Translating gives CASSLVPGGFPGNTIYF.

The V and J genes are TRBV25-1 and TRBJ2-5; TRBD2 matches 14 bases. From germline, CDR1 is MGHDK and CDR2 SYGVNS. The CDR3 has 17 residues. The junction had 4 bases not matched to a gene; V was cut back by 3 bases and J by 1 base. Here the CDR3 DNA reads TGTGCCAGCAGTGAGGGACTAGCGGGAGATGTCCAAGAGACCCAGTACTTC. It yields the protein CASSEGLAGDVQETQYF.